Shown below are 13 T cell receptor beta chains from a single sample sequenced in a study of blood T cell repertoires in COVID-19 (dated by TCRdb to the early 2020s). The protocol used for the library was the immunoSEQ multiplex PCR assay. TCRdb took over this immuneACCESS table, retaining in-frame rearrangements with V and J assigned. Such tables are incomplete; in checked studies, under half of the missing clones stem from an unresolved V gene, and the remainder is unexplained. Here the sample has roughly 100,000 clones; more than 70% occur a single time. About 17% of the sample rests with the top ten. The sample was peripheral blood. Receptors originate from a human donor in a cohort sampled during active COVID-19.

This sequence joins TRBV5-1 and TRBJ1-1; tentative D call: TRBD1 (5 bases). Germline values: CDR1 SGHRS, CDR2 YFSETQ. This CDR3 region has 15 residues. Trimming cost V 2 bases and J 3 bases, with 14 bases left between them. The CDR3 nucleotides read TGCGCCAGCAGCTTCGGGGGGTCATCAGACACTGAAGCTTTCTTT. Translation gives CASSFGGSSDTEAFF. Full variable domain (remainder filled in from reference TRBV5-1 and TRBJ1-1): KAGVTQTPRYLIKTRGQQVTLSCSPISGHRSVSWYQQTPGQGLQFLFEYFSETQRNKGNFPGRFSGRQFSNSRSEMNVSTLELGDSALYLCASSFGGSSDTEAFFGQGTRLTVV.

The rearrangement uses TRBV7-8 and TRBJ1-5; D ambiguous. The CDR3 loop spans 15 amino acids. The V and J ends lost 6 bases and 6 bases respectively, with 18 bases between them. The germline V gene has CDR1 SGHVS and CDR2 FQNEAQ. This chain's CDR3 is CASRESLQPSQPQHF. The CDR3 region has the DNA TGTGCCAGCAGGGAGAGTTTGCAGCCAAGTCAGCCCCAGCATTTT.

In its sample, this clone was seen once. The chain recombines TRBV3-1 (or the pseudogene TRBV3-2) with TRBJ1-1; D gene unclear. The length of the CDR3 is 13 residues. V shed 0 bases and J shed 5 bases, with 7 bases lying between them. Looked up from germline, CDR1 is LGHDT and CDR2 is YNNKEL (reference sequence). As DNA, the CDR3 is TGTGCCAGCAGCCAAGACAGGACTACTGAAGCTTTCTTT. Protein product: CASSQDRTTEAFF.

The chain links TRBV5-1 to TRBJ1-1, with D uncertain. The CDR3 consists of 15 residues. With 4 bases removed from V and 5 bases from J, the gap between germline ends came to 18 bases. Per the germline V gene, CDR1 is SGHRS and CDR2 is YFSETQ. The CDR3 sequence: CASSPLSTRGTEAFF. The CDR3 DNA follows: TGCGCCAGCAGCCCGCTCTCAACCCGCGGTACTGAAGCTTTCTTT.

The V and J genes are TRBV12-3 or TRBV12-4 and TRBJ1-6, with no clear D. The CDR3 is 13 amino acids. V gave up 8 bases and J gave up 9 bases, with 14 bases separating them. The CDR3 region has the DNA TGTGCCAGCTGTAACTTAGCCTTTTCACCCCTCCACTTT. Amino acids: CASCNLAFSPLHF.

The chain recombines TRBV10-3 with TRBJ1-2; D uncertain. V lost 6 bases, J lost 0 bases, and 11 bases lay in between. CDR3 size: 14 residues. Germline-derived CDR1 and CDR2 are ENHRY and SYGVKD. The CDR3 sequence: CAISAAGTNYGYTF. CDR3 in DNA: TGTGCCATCAGCGCGGCGGGGACTAACTATGGCTACACCTTC.

This rearrangement joins TRBV7-2 to TRBJ2-5; 7 bases line up with TRBD1. The CDR3 contains 14 residues. Per germline, CDR1 SGHTA and CDR2 FQGNSA. The V and J ends lost 5 bases and 4 bases, in that order; junction bases with no gene match: 7. The CDR3 DNA reads TGTGCCAGCAGCGCGCGACAGGGAAGAGAGACCCAGTACTTC. It translates to CASSARQGRETQYF.

A single count supports this clone. This chain connects TRBV3-1 (or the pseudogene TRBV3-2) to TRBJ2-1; 8 bases align to TRBD2. V lost 0 bases, J lost 5 bases, and 6 bases stayed unmatched. CDR1 and CDR2 (germline): LGHDT, YNNKEL (reference sequence). The CDR3 loop spans 16 amino acids. The CDR3 nucleotides read TGTGCCAGCAGCCAAGAAACGGGGGGGATCGACAATGAGCAGTTCTTC. Protein product: CASSQETGGIDNEQFF.

The rearrangement links TRBV6-1 to TRBJ2-7, with D possibly TRBD1 on 6 matching bases. This CDR3 contains 15 residues. Germline CDR1 and CDR2: MNHNS and SASEGT. V was trimmed by 1 base and J by 1 base, leaving 11 bases between them. The chain's CDR3 is CASSEGGQLSYEQYF. The CDR3 DNA follows: TGTGCCAGCAGTGAAGGCGGACAGTTGTCCTACGAGCAGTACTTC.

The DNA for the CDR3 is TGTGCCAGTAGTATTAGACAGGGAAGGCTCATGAACACTGAAGCTTTCTTT. As protein: CASSIRQGRLMNTEAFF. V usage is TRBV19 and J usage is TRBJ1-1, with 7 positions matching TRBD1. CDR1 LNHDA and CDR2 SQIVND come from the germline V gene (reference sequence). The CDR3 is made up of 17 amino acids. V dropped 3 bases and J dropped 0; count of bases not matched to a gene: 10.

V and J are TRBV7-2 and TRBJ1-1; 11 bases line up with TRBD1. Germline loops: CDR1 SGHTA, CDR2 FQGNSA. V dropped 5 bases and J dropped 3; count of bases not matched to a gene: 17. This CDR3 comprises 19 residues. The CDR3 protein is CASSAQPRTGGGRDTEAFF. CDR3 nucleotides: TGTGCCAGCAGCGCCCAGCCCCGGACAGGGGGCGGTAGGGACACTGAAGCTTTCTTT.

V and J are TRBV5-5 and TRBJ1-4; TRBD1 agrees at 9 bases. Germline V lookup: CDR1 SGHKS, CDR2 YYEKEE (reference sequence). V lost 3 bases and J lost 4; bases outside the gene matches: 7. This CDR3 comprises 16 residues. The CDR3 protein is CASSSPGTGINEKLFF. CDR3 coding DNA: TGTGCCAGCAGCTCACCCGGGACAGGGATTAATGAAAAACTGTTTTTT.

V and J are TRBV19 and TRBJ1-4; no reliable D call. The CDR3 spans 13 residues. V was clipped by 10 bases and J by 7 bases, with 16 bases between them. Per the germline V gene, CDR1 is LNHDA and CDR2 is SQIVND (reference sequence). The CDR3: CATAPGSGEKLFF. The CDR3 DNA follows: TGTGCCACCGCCCCTGGCAGCGGTGAAAAACTGTTTTTT.